This T cell receptor (beta chain) was sequenced during a study of shared clonotypes between healthy human individuals. Over several immunoSEQ plates, each subset's genomic DNA was distributed in even portions. Clones were sequenced by immunoSEQ multiplex PCR, and TCRdb holds only the in-frame ones, with some missing. The data contain over 300,000 clones, more than 75% of them singletons. CD45RO+ cells plus CCR7-negative CD45RA+ TemRA cells formed CD8 memory. The length of the CDR3 is 15 residues. V dropped 5 bases and J dropped 4 bases, with 15 bases sitting between them. Germline V gene lookup returns CDR1 SEHNR and CDR2 FQNEAQ (reference sequence).

The receptor was isolated from a man younger than 35 in good health. The source material was memory CD8+ T cells sorted from blood. Specified subset: CD45RO+ cells pooled with CCR7-negative TemRA cells. The chain carries TRBV7-9 and TRBJ2-1, with D possibly TRBD2 on 5 matching bases. As DNA, the CDR3 is TGTGCCAGCAGCCCAGCCAGCGGCTTGTACAATGAGCAGTTCTTC. Translating it yields CASSPASGLYNEQFF.